Below, one TCR beta chain is given with its context. Trimming pared 0 bases from V and 1 base from J, leaving 6 bases between. In germline, CDR1 is SGDLS, CDR2 YYNGEE. The CDR3 length is 14 residues. The data were taken from a study of blood T cell repertoires in COVID-19. The overall study: Italy, Spain and the United States were the sources of the convalescent and acute COVID-19 samples. T cells, B-cell-depleted T cells, or PBMCs provided the cDNA or gDNA that served as material.

In the original analysis: Nucleated cell counts were estimated from reference gene primer amplification. The protocol was immunoSEQ multiplex PCR, while the TCRdb copy is restricted to in-frame clones and leaves out a portion. D and trimming were read from the DNA, whereas the V and J calls and clone size are those reported in that table. Of about 160,000 clones in the sample, approximately 84% were seen once. The V call is TRBV9, the J call TRBJ2-3, with a possible D match to TRBD1 (5 bases). The TCR comes from a man in his forties who had recovered from COVID-19. Sequenced material: peripheral blood. This CDR3 is CASSVEGGTDTQYF. The CDR3, as DNA: TGTGCCAGCAGCGTAGAAGGGGGCACAGATACGCAGTATTTT.